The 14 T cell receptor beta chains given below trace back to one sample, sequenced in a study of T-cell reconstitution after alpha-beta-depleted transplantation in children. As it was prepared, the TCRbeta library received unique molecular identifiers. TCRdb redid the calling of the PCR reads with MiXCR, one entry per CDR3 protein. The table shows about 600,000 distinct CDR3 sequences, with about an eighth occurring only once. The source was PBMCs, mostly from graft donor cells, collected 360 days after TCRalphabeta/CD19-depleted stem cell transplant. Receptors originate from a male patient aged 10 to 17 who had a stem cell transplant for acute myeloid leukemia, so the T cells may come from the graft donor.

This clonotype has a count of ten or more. As DNA, the CDR3 is TGCAGCGTTGACGAGGGAGGGCCCTCCCAGTACTTC. Translated: CSVDEGGPSQYF. The chain joins TRBV29-1 to TRBJ2-4, with TRBD2 matching over 7 bases. V lost 3 bases and J lost 13; bases outside the gene matches: 9. The CDR3 has 12 amino acids. Per the germline V gene, CDR1 is SQVTM and CDR2 is ANQGSEA.

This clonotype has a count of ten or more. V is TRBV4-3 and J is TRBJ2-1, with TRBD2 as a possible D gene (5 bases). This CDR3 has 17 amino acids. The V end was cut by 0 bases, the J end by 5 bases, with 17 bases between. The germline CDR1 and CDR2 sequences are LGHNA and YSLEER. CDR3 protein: CASSQDPLADPNNEQFF. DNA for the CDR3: TGCGCCAGCAGCCAAGACCCTCTAGCAGATCCTAACAATGAGCAGTTCTTC.

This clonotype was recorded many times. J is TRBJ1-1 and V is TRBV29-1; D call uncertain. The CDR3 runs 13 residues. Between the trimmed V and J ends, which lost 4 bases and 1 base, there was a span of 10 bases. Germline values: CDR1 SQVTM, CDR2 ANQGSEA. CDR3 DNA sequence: TGCAGCGTTGCGGCAGGCGCGAACACTGAAGCTTTCTTT. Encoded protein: CSVAAGANTEAFF.

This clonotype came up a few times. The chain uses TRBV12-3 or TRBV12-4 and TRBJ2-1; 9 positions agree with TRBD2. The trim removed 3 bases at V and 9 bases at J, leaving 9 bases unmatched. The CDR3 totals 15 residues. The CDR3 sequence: CASSLSLAGRGEQFF. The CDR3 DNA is TGTGCCAGCAGTTTGTCGCTAGCGGGACGGGGTGAGCAGTTCTTC.

The CDR3 DNA is TGCAGCGCCCGACCTTGGACAGGGAAAAGCGAGCAGTACTTC. It translates to CSARPWTGKSEQYF. This chain links TRBV29-1 with TRBJ2-7; 8 bases match TRBD1. This CDR3 region has 14 residues. V shed 7 bases, J shed 6 bases, and the junction held 14 bases outside the gene matches. The germline V gene encodes CDR1 SQVTM and CDR2 ANQGSEA.

The CDR3 sequence: CASIFLAGEAEQYF. The CDR3 DNA is TGTGCCAGCATCTTTCTAGCGGGAGAGGCCGAGCAGTACTTC. The chain is built from TRBV2 and TRBJ2-7; 10 nucleotides line up with TRBD2. The J segment lost 6 bases and the V segment lost 7 bases, leaving 9 bases of the junction unmatched. The V gene's germline CDR1 is SNHLY and CDR2 FYNNEI. The CDR3 is made up of 14 amino acids.

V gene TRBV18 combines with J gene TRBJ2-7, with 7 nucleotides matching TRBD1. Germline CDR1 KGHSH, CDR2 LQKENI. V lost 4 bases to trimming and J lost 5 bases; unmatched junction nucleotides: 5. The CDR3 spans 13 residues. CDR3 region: CASSRTGVDEQYF. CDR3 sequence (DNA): TGTGCCAGCTCACGAACAGGGGTAGACGAGCAGTACTTC.

CDR3 nucleotides: TGCAGTGCTAGGAGATCTAGCGGGGGCTCTGGGGCCAACGTCCTGACTTTC. It encodes CSARRSSGGSGANVLTF. The chain recombines TRBV20-1 with TRBJ2-6; 10 bases line up with TRBD2. V shed 3 bases, J shed 0 bases, and the junction held 5 bases outside the gene matches. From germline, CDR1 is DFQATT and CDR2 SNEGSKA (reference sequence). CDR3 size: 17 residues.

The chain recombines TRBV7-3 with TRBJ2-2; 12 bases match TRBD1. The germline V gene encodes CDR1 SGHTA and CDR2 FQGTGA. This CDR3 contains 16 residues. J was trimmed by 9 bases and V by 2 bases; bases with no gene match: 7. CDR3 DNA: TGTGCCAGCAGCTTACAGTCCGGGACAGGGGGCCGGGAGCTGTTTTTT. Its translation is CASSLQSGTGGRELFF.

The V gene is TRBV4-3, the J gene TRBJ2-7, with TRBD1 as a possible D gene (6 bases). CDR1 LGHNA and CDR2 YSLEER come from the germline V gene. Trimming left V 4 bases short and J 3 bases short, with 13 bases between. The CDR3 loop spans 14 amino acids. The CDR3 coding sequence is TGCGCCAGCAGCCCATCGGACAGTATCTACGAGCAGTACTTC. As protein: CASSPSDSIYEQYF.

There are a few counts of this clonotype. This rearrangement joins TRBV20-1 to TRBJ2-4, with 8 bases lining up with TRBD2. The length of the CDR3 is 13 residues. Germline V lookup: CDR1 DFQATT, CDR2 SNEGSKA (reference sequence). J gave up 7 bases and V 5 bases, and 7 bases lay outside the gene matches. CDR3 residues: CSALTGGVNIQYF. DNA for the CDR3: TGCAGTGCTTTGACGGGAGGGGTCAACATTCAGTACTTC.

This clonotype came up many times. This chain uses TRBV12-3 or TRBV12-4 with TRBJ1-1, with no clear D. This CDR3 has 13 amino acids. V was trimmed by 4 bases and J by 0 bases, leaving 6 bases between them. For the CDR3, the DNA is TGTGCCAGCAGTTATCCATTGAACACTGAAGCTTTCTTT. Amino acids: CASSYPLNTEAFF.

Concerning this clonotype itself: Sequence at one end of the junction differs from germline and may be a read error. CDR3 residues: CASSGTGMSEQFF. The CDR3 region has the DNA TGTGCTAGCAGCGGGACAGGGATGAGTGAGCAGTTCTTC. The genes are TRBV7-7 and TRBJ2-1, with 9 bases aligning to TRBD1. CDR3 length: 13 amino acids. Per the germline V gene, CDR1 is SSHAT and CDR2 is FNYEAQ (reference sequence). The full variable domain, with the rest looked up from reference TRBV7-7 and TRBJ2-1, is GAGVSQSPRYKVTKRGQDVTLRCDPISSHATLYWYQQALGQGPEFLTYFNYEAQPDKSGLPSDRFSAERPEGSISTLTIQRTEQRDSAMYRCASSGTGMSEQFFGPGTRLTVL.

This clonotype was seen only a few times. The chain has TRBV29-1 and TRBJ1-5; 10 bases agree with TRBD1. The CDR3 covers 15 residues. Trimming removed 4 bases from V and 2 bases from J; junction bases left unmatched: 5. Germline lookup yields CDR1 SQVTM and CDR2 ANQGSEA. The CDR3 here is CSVGGTGDGNQPQHF. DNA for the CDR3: TGCAGCGTTGGGGGGACAGGGGATGGCAATCAGCCCCAGCATTTT.